This entry features one T cell receptor (beta chain) sequence. Donors comprised only Caucasian adults living in Nashville, Tennessee. Germline lookup yields CDR1 LNHDA and CDR2 SQIVND (reference sequence). The ends were cut back, 7 bases at V and 2 bases at J, with 10 bases in the middle. The CDR3 length is 13 residues. The data were obtained in a study of shared clonotypes between healthy human individuals. Produced via immunoSEQ multiplex PCR; TCRdb's table is partial and in-frame only. Here the sample spans about 2.4 million clones, roughly 93% being singletons. The sample taken for sequencing was naive CD4+ T cells from PBMCs. Subset: CD45RA+ positively selected. This sequence joins TRBV19 and TRBJ2-3; D uncertain. The sequence came from a young man in good health. Some clones in this sample may be carry-over from other donors' samples. DNA for the CDR3: TGTGCCAGTAAGGGTGGGTACACAGATACGCAGTATTTT. It translates to CASKGGYTDTQYF.